These 7 T cell receptor beta chains share one sample of origin, sequenced in a study of tumor-infiltrating lymphocytes in primary liver carcinoma. From about 20-30 mg of unsorted bulk tissue, DNA and RNA were co-extracted together. TCR beta cDNA came from roughly 550 ng total RNA, primed with a constant-region primer. Slightly modified ARM-PCR served as the procedure for the TCR beta libraries. These libraries came from three rounds of nested multiplex PCR. For around 9 cycles apiece, the opening two PCR rounds ran with TRBV1-TRBV30 forward primers and a C-beta reverse primer. Using its own MiXCR run on the multiplex PCR reads, TCRdb lists one record per CDR3 protein. Of approximately 110,000 distinct CDR3 sequences listed, 50% to 70% are singletons. Specimen: liver tumor tissue from sampling region 1. Subset reported: tumor region T1, superior pole. The receptors derive from a woman aged 60 to 75 with primary liver carcinoma and hepatitis B virus infection.

There are a few counts of this clonotype. This may be a read error: a much more frequent sequence differs by one nucleotide. V is TRBV28 and J is TRBJ2-5; D is uncertain. The CDR3 loop spans 11 amino acids. Germline V gene sequence: CDR1 MDHEN, CDR2 SYDVKM. Trimming removed 2 bases from V and 5 bases from J, with 3 bases in between. The DNA of the CDR3 is TGTGCCAGCAGTTTAACGGAGACCCAGTACTTC. Translation: CASSLTETQYF.

Points on this clonotype: Mismatch with germline at one junction end may stem from a read error. The chain couples TRBV29-1 to TRBJ2-7; 11 bases align to TRBD1. The CDR3 runs 13 residues. Germline CDR1 and CDR2: SQVTM and ANQGSEA. CDR3 sequence reads: CSAGDRGNFERYF. The CDR3 nucleotides read TGCAGCGCCGGGGACAGGGGGAACTTCGAGCGGTACTTC.

On this clonotype itself: The junction departs from germline at one end; a sequencing error may be responsible. The J gene is TRBJ2-3, the V gene TRBV11-2; 10 bases line up with TRBD1. Per the germline V gene, CDR1 is SGHAT and CDR2 is FQNNGV. This CDR3 has 15 amino acids. CDR3 nucleotides: TGTGCCATCAGCAAGGACAGGGGGACCACGGATACGCAGTATTTT. The encoded protein is CAISKDRGTTDTQYF.

This clonotype was detected a few times. A much larger clone differs by one base, so this may be a read error. J is TRBJ1-2 and V is TRBV12-3 or TRBV12-4; D is uncertain. The CDR3 is made up of 12 amino acids. The CDR3 loop is CASSFGSYGYAF. Here the CDR3 DNA reads TGTGCCAGCAGTTTCGGGAGCTATGGCTACGCCTTC.

Comment on this clonotype: A junction end diverges from the germline sequence, so it may reflect a read error. The rearrangement uses TRBV11-2 and TRBJ2-3; 8 bases agree with TRBD1. Germline assignment: CDR1 SGHAT and CDR2 FQNNGV. The CDR3 consists of 14 residues. The CDR3 DNA reads as TGTGCCGGCAGCCGGCAGGGGGCAGGTGATACGCAGTATTTC. Translation: CAGSRQGAGDTQYF.

Concerning this clonotype itself: An end of the junction differs from the germline gene, which may be a read error. The rearrangement uses TRBV29-1 and TRBJ2-5; 11 bases fit TRBD2. The germline gives CDR1 SQVTM, CDR2 ANQGSEA. The CDR3 runs 15 residues. This CDR3 reads CSILGTSGTQETQYF. CDR3 nucleotide sequence: TGCAGCATCCTCGGGACTAGCGGAACTCAAGAAACCCAGTACTTC.

As regards this clonotype: A much more abundant neighbour one base away suggests this may be a read error. The conserved phenylalanine or tryptophan normally closing the CDR3 is absent here, so this likely arose from a read error. The rearrangement links TRBV6-5 to TRBJ2-1, with D unclear. Looked up from germline, CDR1 is MNHEY and CDR2 is SVGAGI. V was clipped by 2 bases and J by 6 bases, with 14 bases between them. The CDR3 runs to 15 residues. CDR3 sequence (DNA): TGTGCCAGCAGTTACGATTATCCACCCTTCAATGAGCAGTTCTCC. This sequence encodes CASSYDYPPFNEQFS.